This entry lists 17 T cell receptor beta chains sequenced from one sample in a study of T cell repertoires in cytomegalovirus infection. One entry per CDR3 protein results from TCRdb running MiXCR on the reads. This table holds almost 300,000 distinct CDR3 sequences, around 9.6% found once. Input material: PBMCs. The receptors come from a human donor in good health (CMV status not recorded). Some clones in this sample may be carry-over from other donors' samples.

This clonotype was seen many times. V is TRBV7-2 and J is TRBJ2-1; 8 bases agree with TRBD2. Germline V gene data show CDR1 as SGHTA and CDR2 as FQGNSA. V shed 1 base and J 4 bases; nucleotides not matched to a gene: 6. The CDR3 spans 16 residues. In DNA form, the CDR3 reads TGTGCCAGCAGCTTAGTGGCGGGGGGCCGTTACAATGAGCAGTTCTTC. Its translation is CASSLVAGGRYNEQFF.

Many counts were recorded for this clonotype. The rearrangement joins TRBV20-1 to TRBJ2-3, with TRBD2 identical over 7 bases. Looked up from germline, CDR1 is DFQATT and CDR2 is SNEGSKA (reference sequence). The CDR3 runs 15 residues. J lost 4 bases, V lost 0 bases, and 7 bases had no gene match. CDR3 DNA: TGCAGTGCTAGAGATCACGGCGGGGGTTCAGATACGCAGTATTTT. Translation: CSARDHGGGSDTQYF.

This chain uses TRBV5-4 with TRBJ1-2; a weak D match, TRBD1 (5 bases). The CDR3 is 15 residues long. V shed 2 bases and J shed 3 bases, with 14 bases lying between them. Germline assignment: CDR1 SGHNT and CDR2 YYREEE (reference sequence). The CDR3 bases are TGTGCCAGCAGCTTCCCGGCGAGAGGGGACTATGGCTACACCTTC. Translating gives CASSFPARGDYGYTF.

This clonotype has just a few counts. The rearrangement joins TRBV7-2 to TRBJ1-4; perhaps TRBD1 as D (6 bases). The CDR3 extends over 14 amino acids. Per germline, CDR1 SGHTA and CDR2 FQGNSA. The germline V and J ends were trimmed by 4 bases and 6 bases, with 12 bases remaining between them. The CDR3 protein is CASSSQGNHEKLFF. CDR3 nucleotides: TGTGCCAGCAGCTCGCAGGGGAACCATGAAAAACTGTTTTTT.

This clonotype was found many times. The gene calls are TRBV12-3 or TRBV12-4 and TRBJ2-1; 8 bases are a match to TRBD1. CDR3 length: 17 amino acids. V lost 6 bases, J lost 6 bases, and 16 bases stayed unmatched. The CDR3 nucleotides read TGTGCCAGCAGATCACTCTCTGGTTCCACAGGGGGCAATGAGCAGTTCTTC. This sequence encodes CASRSLSGSTGGNEQFF.

This clonotype was counted ten times or more. This chain uses TRBV7-9 with TRBJ1-4; unclear D gene. Germline values: CDR1 SEHNR, CDR2 FQNEAQ (reference sequence). V was cut by 3 bases and J by 0 bases, with 11 bases left in between. The CDR3 spans 16 residues. CDR3 in DNA: TGTGCCAGCAGCTTGTCTTCCTGGGCAACTAATGAAAAACTGTTTTTT. Its protein product is CASSLSSWATNEKLFF.

This clonotype has at least ten counts. The chain carries TRBV19 and TRBJ1-5; a possible D gene is TRBD1 (5 bases). Germline V lookup: CDR1 LNHDA, CDR2 SQIVND (reference sequence). This CDR3 spans 17 amino acids. The V and J ends lost 6 bases and 5 bases respectively, with 23 bases between them. The CDR3 reads CASRRDGNQRGDQPQHF. The CDR3 DNA reads as TGTGCCAGTAGGAGGGACGGGAATCAGCGGGGAGATCAGCCCCAGCATTTT.

Ten or more counts support this clonotype. The chain couples TRBV7-2 to TRBJ2-3; D gene unclear. Germline V gives CDR1 SGHTA, CDR2 FQGNSA. The CDR3 has 12 amino acids. V gave up 2 bases and J gave up 3 bases, with 3 bases separating them. The CDR3: CASSLRTDTQYF. DNA for the CDR3: TGTGCCAGCAGCTTAAGAACAGATACGCAGTATTTT.

V gene TRBV20-1 combines with J gene TRBJ2-5; TRBD2 aligns across 8 bases. The CDR3 is made up of 15 amino acids. V lost 1 base and J lost 5; bases outside the gene matches: 9. Germline-derived CDR1 and CDR2 are DFQATT and SNEGSKA (reference sequence). The CDR3 sequence: CSARASAGVLETQYF. The CDR3, as DNA: TGCAGTGCTAGAGCGTCAGCGGGGGTTTTGGAGACCCAGTACTTC.

This clonotype was picked up a small number of times. This chain connects TRBV20-1 to TRBJ1-1; D is undetermined. The ends were cut back, 0 bases at V and 4 bases at J, with 9 bases in the middle. The CDR3 extends over 13 amino acids. CDR1 and CDR2 from the germline V gene are DFQATT and SNEGSKA (reference sequence). The CDR3 sequence is CSARDLETTEAFF. Written as DNA, the CDR3 is TGCAGTGCTAGAGATTTGGAAACCACTGAAGCTTTCTTT.

This clonotype was seen ten or more times. The chain is built from TRBV20-1 and TRBJ2-2; D possibly matches TRBD1 or TRBD2 (5 bases each). This CDR3 has 14 residues. The ends were cut back, 6 bases at V and 1 base at J, with 12 bases in the middle. Germline V gene data show CDR1 as DFQATT and CDR2 as SNEGSKA (reference sequence). This CDR3 reads CSATGRRNTGELFF. CDR3 DNA: TGCAGTGCGACGGGACGGAGGAACACCGGGGAGCTGTTTTTT.

This clonotype was seen only a few times. V gene TRBV4-2 combines with J gene TRBJ1-4, with D possibly matching TRBD1 (5 bases). Trimming took 0 bases from V and 8 from J, leaving 16 bases between them. Germline V CDR1 and CDR2: LGHNA, YNFKEQ. The CDR3 extends over 16 amino acids. DNA of the CDR3: TGTGCCAGCAGCCAAGAAGGTGGAGGGGCATGGGAAAAACTGTTTTTT. Its protein product is CASSQEGGGAWEKLFF.

This clonotype came up many times. In nucleotides, the CDR3 is TGCAGTGCTAGTCAGACAAACTATGGCTACACCTTC. It specifies CSASQTNYGYTF. This sequence joins TRBV20-1 and TRBJ1-2; no reliable D call. The V end lost 3 bases, the J end lost 2 bases, and 7 bases lay between the germline ends. CDR1 and CDR2 from the germline V gene are DFQATT and SNEGSKA (reference sequence). The CDR3 has 12 residues.

This clonotype was found a few times. This sequence joins TRBV20-1 and TRBJ2-1, with 11 bases matching TRBD2. Germline assignment: CDR1 DFQATT and CDR2 SNEGSKA (reference sequence). The CDR3 extends over 15 amino acids. Losses at the gene ends were 5 bases for V and 4 bases for J; bases not matched to a gene: 7. CDR3 amino acids: CSALPGTSGYNEQFF. The CDR3 region has the DNA TGCAGTGCTCTCCCCGGGACTAGCGGATACAATGAGCAGTTCTTC.

This clonotype appeared many times. The V and J genes are TRBV7-9 and TRBJ1-1; D remains ambiguous. Trimming cost V 2 bases and J 1 base, with 8 bases left between them. The CDR3 has 14 amino acids. Germline values: CDR1 SEHNR, CDR2 FQNEAQ (reference sequence). For the CDR3, the DNA is TGTGCCAGCAGCTTAAGTCCCCCGAACACTGAAGCTTTCTTT. Protein product: CASSLSPPNTEAFF.

This clonotype has a handful of counts. This chain connects TRBV2 to TRBJ2-2, with D unclear. CDR3 length equals 14 residues. Trimming removed 6 bases at V and 6 bases at J, with 14 bases between. The germline gives CDR1 SNHLY, CDR2 FYNNEI. The DNA of the CDR3 is TGTGCCAGCAGGACCGGGCCCTTAGCCGGGGAGCTGTTTTTT. The encoded protein is CASRTGPLAGELFF.

This clonotype occurred many times. V is TRBV7-8 and J is TRBJ2-5, with a weak D call TRBD1 (6 bases). Germline CDR1 SGHVS, CDR2 FQNEAQ. This CDR3 has 16 residues. Trimming shortened V by 2 bases and J by 5 bases, and 18 bases separated the two germline ends. CDR3 sequence (DNA): TGTGCCAGCAGCTTACGCCCCCAGGGGCTGGGGGAGACCCAGTACTTC. Translating it yields CASSLRPQGLGETQYF.